One sample yielded the 29 T cell receptor beta chains listed below, sequenced in a study of T-cell reconstitution after alpha-beta-depleted transplantation in children. For TCRbeta, the library was prepared with unique molecular identifiers. TCRdb redid the calling of the PCR reads with MiXCR, one entry per CDR3 protein. The sample shows 500,000 to 650,000 distinct CDR3 sequences, approximately 10% of them seen only once. The sequencing here drew on PBMCs, mostly from graft donor cells, taken 180 days after TCRalphabeta/CD19-depleted stem cell transplant. The receptors shown here come from a female patient between 2 and 15 years old who had a stem cell transplant for aplastic anemia, so the T cells may come from the graft donor.

This chain links TRBV27 with TRBJ1-2; the D is unclear. V lost 3 bases and J 13 bases, leaving 15 bases between the germline ends. Germline CDR1 reads MNHEY; CDR2 reads SMNVEV (reference sequence). CDR3 length equals 12 residues. As DNA, the CDR3 is TGTGCCAGCAGTTTGGCTCGTCGGGCTCTCACCTTC. This gives the protein CASSLARRALTF.

The V and J genes are TRBV7-2 and TRBJ1-4, with a possible D match to TRBD1 (6 bases). CDR1 and CDR2 from the germline V gene are SGHTA and FQGNSA. With 8 bases removed from V and 4 bases from J, the gap between germline ends came to 14 bases. CDR3 size: 14 residues. The CDR3 region is CASAKSRGNEKLFF. CDR3 bases: TGTGCCAGCGCAAAAAGCAGGGGTAATGAAAAACTGTTTTTT.

This clonotype was counted between two and nine times. The chain joins TRBV2 to TRBJ2-2; 9 bases are shared with TRBD2. The CDR3 is 17 residues long. Germline V gives CDR1 SNHLY, CDR2 FYNNEI. The trim removed 7 bases at V and 0 bases at J, leaving 9 bases unmatched. As DNA, the CDR3 is TGTGCCAGCATCCTGGGGCTAGCGGGAACGAACACCGGGGAGCTGTTTTTT. As protein: CASILGLAGTNTGELFF. Together with reference TRBV2 and TRBJ2-2, the CDR3 gives the full variable domain: EPEVTQTPSHQVTQMGQEVILRCVPISNHLYFYWYRQILGQKVEFLVSFYNNEISEKSEIFDDQFSVERPDGSNFTLKIRSTKLEDSAMYFCASILGLAGTNTGELFFGEGSRLTVL.

The chain links TRBV7-9 to TRBJ1-6; 10 nucleotides align to TRBD1. The germline CDR1 and CDR2 sequences are SEHNR and FQNEAQ (reference sequence). This CDR3 region has 15 residues. V was clipped by 0 bases and J by 8 bases; unmatched bases: 1. The CDR3 protein is CASSLAGTGDSPLHF. CDR3 coding DNA: TGTGCCAGCAGCTTAGCCGGGACAGGGGATTCACCCCTCCACTTT.

The chain employs TRBV27 and TRBJ2-1; TRBD1 matches 9 bases. V shed 3 bases and J 9 bases; nucleotides not matched to a gene: 9. Germline lookup yields CDR1 MNHEY and CDR2 SMNVEV (reference sequence). This CDR3 comprises 15 residues. CDR3 in amino acids: CASSFGQGRGIEQFF. The CDR3 DNA follows: TGTGCCAGCAGTTTCGGACAGGGGCGCGGGATTGAGCAGTTCTTC.

This clonotype was picked up many times. The genes are TRBV27 and TRBJ2-1; no clear D gene. Trimming removed 4 bases from V and 4 bases from J, with 5 bases in between. The CDR3 contains 12 residues. Germline V gene sequence: CDR1 MNHEY, CDR2 SMNVEV (reference sequence). The CDR3 sequence is CASSSGYNEQFF. CDR3 DNA sequence: TGTGCCAGCAGTTCCGGGTACAATGAGCAGTTCTTC.

This clonotype has only a few counts. The chain combines TRBV6-5 with TRBJ2-3, with 13 bases fitting TRBD2. This CDR3 is built from 18 residues. The ends lost 8 bases at V and 3 bases at J; junction bases unmatched: 14. In germline, CDR1 is MNHEY, CDR2 SVGAGI. The CDR3 nucleotides read TGTGCCAGCGTAGGGGGGACTAGCGGGAATCCGGTGACAGATACGCAGTATTTT. Protein product: CASVGGTSGNPVTDTQYF.

Concerning this clonotype: This may come from a read error, since a much larger clone is one base off. The chain combines TRBV12-3 or TRBV12-4 with TRBJ2-7, with a weak D call TRBD2 (5 bases). The CDR3 spans 12 residues. Here the CDR3 DNA reads TGTGCCAGCAGTTTACGGGGTCACGAGCACTACGTC. Its protein product is CASSLRGHEHYV.

This clonotype was counted ten times or more. The chain links TRBV11-2 to TRBJ2-1; possible D gene TRBD1, 6 bases. V was cut by 6 bases and J by 4 bases, with 16 bases left in between. Germline CDR1 SGHAT, CDR2 FQNNGV. This CDR3 contains 15 residues. CDR3 nucleotides: TGTGCCAGCAGTTCCGGACAGCATGATTACAATGAGCAGTTCTTC. This encodes CASSSGQHDYNEQFF.

Many counts were recorded for this clonotype. The chain links TRBV5-6 to TRBJ2-7; tentatively, D is TRBD2 (5 bases). Germline values: CDR1 SGHDT, CDR2 YYEEEE. The V end was cut by 0 bases, the J end by 2 bases, with 6 bases between. The length of the CDR3 is 13 residues. The CDR3 coding sequence is TGTGCCAGCAGCTTGGCACTAGCCTACGAGCAGTACTTC. It yields the protein CASSLALAYEQYF.

The chain recombines TRBV12-3 or TRBV12-4 with TRBJ1-2; 10 bases are shared with TRBD1. V trimming: 2 bases; J trimming: 7 bases; junction bases outside the gene matches: 13. The CDR3 totals 17 residues. The CDR3 coding sequence is TGTGCCAGCAGTTTAAGTGGGACAGGGGTCCTTAATCGTGGCTACACCTTC. This encodes CASSLSGTGVLNRGYTF.

This clonotype occurred a few times. The chain uses TRBV18 and TRBJ2-3; 13 bases map to TRBD2. The CDR3 has 19 residues. V lost 3 bases and J lost 4; bases outside the gene matches: 13. From germline, CDR1 is KGHSH and CDR2 LQKENI. CDR3 loop: CASSPTSGGFGNPPDTQYF. The CDR3 DNA follows: TGTGCCAGCTCACCGACTAGCGGGGGGTTCGGTAACCCACCAGATACGCAGTATTTT.

This clonotype was seen only a few times. This CDR3 is CASSYRGLRDNEQFF. CDR3 in DNA: TGTGCCAGCAGCTACAGGGGGCTAAGGGACAATGAGCAGTTCTTC. The V gene is TRBV28, the J gene TRBJ2-1, with TRBD1 matching 9 bases. V trimming: 6 bases; J trimming: 5 bases; junction bases outside the gene matches: 8. From germline, CDR1 is MDHEN and CDR2 SYDVKM. The CDR3 is 15 residues long.

The sample holds a few counts of this clonotype. V usage is TRBV6-5 and J usage is TRBJ1-3; the D is unclear. Germline lookup yields CDR1 MNHEY and CDR2 SVGAGI. The CDR3 extends over 11 amino acids. The ends were cut back, 10 bases at V and 1 base at J, with 5 bases in the middle. CDR3 region: CATGSGNTIYF. The CDR3 DNA reads as TGTGCCACGGGATCTGGAAACACCATATATTTT.

This clonotype has at least ten counts. This sequence joins TRBV3-1 and TRBJ2-1; 8 bases agree with TRBD2. The CDR3 extends over 18 amino acids. CDR1 is LGHDT, CDR2 YNNKEL, per germline (reference sequence). J gave up 3 bases and V 4 bases, and 14 bases lay outside the gene matches. CDR3 sequence: CASSPRTSPPTLYNEQFF. The CDR3 coding sequence is TGTGCCAGCAGCCCCCGGACTAGCCCACCTACTCTCTACAATGAGCAGTTCTTC.

Comment on this clonotype: A much bigger clone sits one base away, suggesting this may be a read error. The chain joins TRBV12-3 or TRBV12-4 to TRBJ2-7; D may be TRBD2 (7 bases). The CDR3 totals 16 residues. Trimming left V 8 bases short and J 0 bases short, with 20 bases between. The CDR3 nucleotides read TGTGCCAGCGTGACCATAGCGCGGGGGCCCTCCTACGAGCAGTACTTC. It is translated as CASVTIARGPSYEQYF.

This clonotype was observed a few times. This rearrangement joins TRBV29-1 to TRBJ2-6; no reliable D call. Trimming removed 4 bases at V and 5 bases at J, with 12 bases between. The length of the CDR3 is 14 residues. CDR1 is SQVTM, CDR2 ANQGSEA, per germline. DNA of the CDR3: TGCAGCGTTGTAGGGCTGCTAAGGGCCAACGTCCTGACTTTC. This encodes CSVVGLLRANVLTF.

The J gene is TRBJ2-7, the V gene TRBV7-4, with D possibly matching TRBD2 (6 bases). Germline assignment: CDR1 SGHVT and CDR2 SQSDAQ. This CDR3 is 14 amino acids long. In DNA form, the CDR3 reads TGTGCCAGCAGCTTAGGGGACTGCCTCTACGAGCGGTACGTC. It translates to CASSLGDCLYERYV.

This clonotype has more than one count but fewer than ten. CDR3 coding DNA: TGCAGTGCTACAGGGATAGAGAAAGTCGCGGCTAACTATGGCTACACCTTC. It yields the protein CSATGIEKVAANYGYTF. The rearrangement joins TRBV20-1 to TRBJ1-2, with D possibly matching TRBD1 (5 bases). This CDR3 contains 17 residues. The V gene's germline CDR1 is DFQATT and CDR2 SNEGSKA (reference sequence). V was pared by 4 bases and J by 0 bases, with 21 bases between.

This clonotype came up a few times. The rearrangement links TRBV10-3 to TRBJ2-3, with no clear D. This CDR3 contains 15 residues. Germline assignment: CDR1 ENHRY and CDR2 SYGVKD. Trimming took off 0 bases at V and 2 bases at J, with 9 bases between the two ends. The CDR3 DNA is TGTGCCATCAGTGAGTCAGGATACCCCACAGATACGCAGTATTTT. Residues: CAISESGYPTDTQYF.

The CDR3 DNA is TGTGCCAGCAGCTTCCAGGGGCCTGCAACTAATGAAAAACTGTTTTTT. Translating gives CASSFQGPATNEKLFF. The J gene is TRBJ1-4, the V gene TRBV7-2, with TRBD1 as a possible D gene (6 bases). In germline, CDR1 is SGHTA, CDR2 FQGNSA. CDR3 length: 16 residues. V was pared by 3 bases and J by 0 bases, with 11 bases between.

The gene calls are TRBV29-1 and TRBJ2-1; TRBD2 agrees at 8 bases. The trim removed 6 bases at V and 10 bases at J, leaving 14 bases unmatched. This CDR3 has 14 amino acids. From germline, CDR1 is SQVTM and CDR2 ANQGSEA. The CDR3 protein is CSVATGGAGGEQFF. CDR3 DNA sequence: TGCAGCGTAGCCACGGGAGGGGCTGGGGGCGAGCAGTTCTTC.

The genes are TRBV7-2 and TRBJ1-4; D is unclear. V lost 0 bases to trimming and J lost 4 bases, with 15 bases between them. The CDR3 runs to 17 residues. Looked up from germline, CDR1 is SGHTA and CDR2 is FQGNSA. The CDR3 loop is CASSLAVRVSGNEKLFF. CDR3 coding DNA: TGTGCCAGCAGCTTAGCGGTACGAGTCTCCGGTAATGAAAAACTGTTTTTT.

This clonotype has a handful of counts. The rearrangement uses TRBV5-1 and TRBJ1-2; D remains ambiguous. Germline values: CDR1 SGHRS, CDR2 YFSETQ. The CDR3 runs to 13 residues. V lost 4 bases, J lost 4 bases, and 11 bases lay in between. As DNA, the CDR3 is TGCGCCAGCAGCCACAAAGATTCCTATGGCTACACCTTC. It codes for CASSHKDSYGYTF. The full variable domain, in which reference TRBV5-1 and TRBJ1-2 provide the parts outside the CDR3, is KAGVTQTPRYLIKTRGQQVTLSCSPISGHRSVSWYQQTPGQGLQFLFEYFSETQRNKGNFPGRFSGRQFSNSRSEMNVSTLELGDSALYLCASSHKDSYGYTFGSGTRLTVV.

The chain employs TRBV20-1 and TRBJ2-7; TRBD2 aligns across 7 bases. Trimming at V came to 2 bases and at J to 0 bases, leaving 7 bases not matched to a gene. The CDR3 has 15 amino acids. Germline V gives CDR1 DFQATT, CDR2 SNEGSKA (reference sequence). CDR3 loop: CSARPRLASSYEQYF. The CDR3 DNA follows: TGCAGTGCTAGACCTAGACTAGCCTCCTCCTACGAGCAGTACTTC.

This clonotype came up a few times. The chain has TRBV12-3 or TRBV12-4 and TRBJ2-3; TRBD1 matches at 10 bases. Trimming cost V 5 bases and J 4 bases; bases outside gene matches: 9. CDR3 length equals 16 residues. This CDR3 reads CASSDLGTGDSDTQYF. Here the CDR3 DNA reads TGTGCCAGCAGTGACCTCGGGACAGGGGATTCAGATACGCAGTATTTT.

V and J are TRBV7-2 and TRBJ2-2; the match to TRBD1 covers 10 bases. Unmatched junction bases numbered 5, after V lost 1 base and J lost 3 bases. The CDR3 is 17 amino acids. CDR1 SGHTA and CDR2 FQGNSA come from the germline V gene. The CDR3 region is CASSLVGGQGYTGELFF. CDR3 DNA: TGTGCCAGCAGCTTAGTTGGGGGACAGGGGTACACCGGGGAGCTGTTTTTT.

The gene calls are TRBV20-1 and TRBJ2-3; 13 bases match TRBD2. The J segment lost 8 bases and the V segment lost 1 base, leaving 6 bases of the junction unmatched. The CDR3 runs 15 residues. Germline V gene data show CDR1 as DFQATT and CDR2 as SNEGSKA (reference sequence). The CDR3 DNA follows: TGCAGTGCTAGAGGACTAGCGGGGGGCCGGGGTACGCAGTATTTT. Translated, it gives CSARGLAGGRGTQYF.

There are a few counts of this clonotype. The chain couples TRBV7-2 to TRBJ2-7; 9 bases fit TRBD1. Germline CDR1 and CDR2: SGHTA and FQGNSA. The CDR3 sequence is 15 residues long. V lost 6 bases and J lost 2; bases outside the gene matches: 8. Here the CDR3 DNA reads TGTGCCAGCAGTCCCGGACAGGGGAGGACCTACGAGCAGTACTTC. Translation: CASSPGQGRTYEQYF.